This passage covers 12 T cell receptor beta chains from one sample sequenced in a study of long-term antiretroviral therapy in people with HIV. The assay, immunoSEQ v3.0, was run at survey level. The table came from immunoSEQ multiplex PCR; TCRdb's copy has only in-frame clones and leaves some out. The table records 21,000 or so clones, 82% of them present only once. The sample in question was unsorted PBMCs, obtained at the start of antiretroviral therapy. Receptor source: a man aged 50 or older with HIV.

This clone was seen more than once but under ten times. The chain has TRBV28 and TRBJ1-1; D perhaps matches TRBD1 (5 bases). Germline loops: CDR1 MDHEN, CDR2 SYDVKM. V shed 7 bases and J shed 1 base, with 10 bases lying between them. The CDR3 runs 13 residues. CDR3 DNA: TGTGCCAGCAAAGAGGGGCCGAACACTGAAGCTTTCTTT. Protein sequence: CASKEGPNTEAFF.

This clone turned up a few times. This chain joins TRBV18 and TRBJ1-3; D is unresolved. The CDR3 is made up of 15 amino acids. From germline, CDR1 is KGHSH and CDR2 LQKENI. Between the trimmed V and J ends, which lost 0 bases and 0 bases, there was a span of 6 bases. CDR3 in amino acids: CASSPPGSSGNTIYF. The DNA of the CDR3 is TGTGCCAGCTCACCACCAGGGAGCTCTGGAAACACCATATATTTT.

This rearrangement joins TRBV7-2 to TRBJ2-1; a weak D match, TRBD2 (6 bases). Germline assignment: CDR1 SGHTA and CDR2 FQGNSA. The CDR3 sequence is 14 residues long. V shed 0 bases and J shed 6 bases, with 9 bases lying between them. As DNA, the CDR3 is TGTGCCAGCAGCTTAGCCTCTAGCGCCAATGAGCAGTTCTTC. This encodes CASSLASSANEQFF.

The gene calls are TRBV5-6 and TRBJ2-4; D not certain. The germline V and J ends were trimmed by 1 base and 7 bases, with 15 bases remaining between them. Per the germline V gene, CDR1 is SGHDT and CDR2 is YYEEEE. The CDR3 consists of 15 residues. The CDR3 region is CASSLPRPDGNIQYF. DNA of the CDR3: TGTGCCAGCAGCTTGCCCCGGCCGGATGGTAACATTCAGTACTTC.

V usage is TRBV6-1 and J usage is TRBJ1-5; TRBD1 is a possible D gene (6 bases). V dropped 6 bases and J dropped 6 bases, with 12 bases sitting between them. This CDR3 is built from 13 residues. Germline CDR1 MNHNS, CDR2 SASEGT. The CDR3, as DNA: TGTGCCAGCAGCTACAGGGTAGGTCAGCCCCAGCATTTT. Protein sequence: CASSYRVGQPQHF.

In this sample, this clone turned up a few times. This chain uses TRBV5-1 with TRBJ1-2; a weak D match, TRBD1 (6 bases). This CDR3 contains 16 residues. Germline V gene lookup returns CDR1 SGHRS and CDR2 YFSETQ. Trimming pared 0 bases from V and 8 bases from J, leaving 20 bases between. DNA for the CDR3: TGCGCCAGCAGCTTGGCCGGGGGCTTGACAGGTCGGGGCTACACCTTC. It encodes CASSLAGGLTGRGYTF.

J is TRBJ1-1 and V is TRBV19, with unresolved D. The V end lost 2 bases, the J end lost 1 base, and 14 bases lay between the germline ends. The CDR3 has 16 residues. The germline V gene encodes CDR1 LNHDA and CDR2 SQIVND (reference sequence). Here the CDR3 reads CASSISPRPANTEAFF. CDR3 bases: TGTGCCAGTAGTATATCCCCCCGGCCGGCGAACACTGAAGCTTTCTTT.

The chain has TRBV5-6 and TRBJ1-2; no definite D call. The V end lost 4 bases, the J end lost 0 bases, and 10 bases lay between the germline ends. The CDR3 has 14 residues. Germline V gives CDR1 SGHDT, CDR2 YYEEEE. The CDR3: CASSREGSNYGYTF. CDR3 bases: TGTGCCAGCAGCCGCGAGGGCTCTAACTATGGCTACACCTTC.

The chain links TRBV30 to TRBJ2-2, with TRBD1 as a possible D gene (6 bases). Trimming pared 2 bases from V and 4 bases from J, leaving 11 bases between. This CDR3 is built from 14 residues. Germline-derived CDR1 and CDR2 are GTSNPN and SVGIG (reference sequence). The CDR3 here is CAWSPTGFTGELFF. CDR3 bases: TGTGCCTGGAGTCCGACAGGTTTCACCGGGGAGCTGTTTTTT.

The V and J genes are TRBV5-5 and TRBJ2-6, with TRBD1 as a possible D gene (6 bases). The CDR3 loop spans 19 amino acids. Trimming shortened V by 6 bases and J by 0 bases, and 22 bases separated the two germline ends. In germline, CDR1 is SGHKS, CDR2 YYEKEE (reference sequence). The CDR3 is CASNTGTQPGSSGANVLTF. CDR3 sequence (DNA): TGTGCCAGCAACACCGGGACACAGCCTGGAAGCTCTGGGGCCAACGTCCTGACTTTC.

The genes are TRBV5-4 and TRBJ1-2; weak D call: TRBD1 (5 bases). The CDR3 totals 13 residues. Trimming shortened V by 1 base and J by 2 bases, and 6 bases separated the two germline ends. CDR1 and CDR2 from the germline V gene are SGHNT and YYREEE (reference sequence). As DNA, the CDR3 is TGTGCCAGCAGCTTGAGACAGAACTATGGCTACACCTTC. It specifies CASSLRQNYGYTF.

The genes are TRBV12-5 and TRBJ2-5, with a tentative D call TRBD1 (6 bases). V lost 4 bases to trimming and J lost 10 bases, with 16 bases between them. CDR1 LGHNT and CDR2 FRNRAP come from the germline V gene. The CDR3 runs to 13 residues. The CDR3 protein is CASGSGAKGDQYF. DNA for the CDR3: TGTGCTAGTGGTTCCGGGGCGAAGGGGGACCAGTACTTC.